This entry lists 19 T cell receptor beta chains sequenced from one sample in a study of blood T cell repertoires in COVID-19. The assay was immunoSEQ multiplex PCR, and TCRdb's table has in-frame clones only and misses some. The sample includes tens of thousands of clones, roughly 82% of them seen just once. Material: peripheral blood. The receptors were gathered from a woman aged 80 or older with acute or convalescent COVID-19.

The J gene is TRBJ2-4, the V gene TRBV2, with TRBD1 matching over 9 bases. This CDR3 is built from 16 residues. J was trimmed by 3 bases and V by 7 bases; bases with no gene match: 10. Germline V gene lookup returns CDR1 SNHLY and CDR2 FYNNEI. CDR3 in DNA: TGTGCCAGCATGAGGACAGGGGTTCAAGGCAAAAACATTCAGTACTTC. Translating gives CASMRTGVQGKNIQYF.

V usage is TRBV30 and J usage is TRBJ2-3, with 7 positions matching TRBD1. The V segment lost 5 bases and the J segment 2 bases; nucleotides outside the gene matches: 7. Germline CDR1 reads GTSNPN; CDR2 reads SVGIG (reference sequence). The CDR3 length is 14 residues. This chain's CDR3 is CAWSTGNPTDTQYF. As DNA, the CDR3 is TGTGCCTGGTCGACAGGGAATCCCACAGATACGCAGTATTTT.

The chain recombines TRBV4-3 with TRBJ2-7, with 12 bases lining up with TRBD1. Germline CDR1 LGHNA, CDR2 YSLEER. The ends lost 2 bases at V and 5 bases at J; junction bases unmatched: 13. The length of the CDR3 is 18 residues. The CDR3 region is CASSQNLGTGGPRDEQYF. CDR3 sequence (DNA): TGCGCCAGCAGCCAAAATCTCGGGACAGGGGGCCCTAGGGACGAGCAGTACTTC.

The gene calls are TRBV5-4 and TRBJ2-7; the match to TRBD1 covers 8 bases. This CDR3 region has 15 residues. Per the germline V gene, CDR1 is SGHNT and CDR2 is YYREEE (reference sequence). Trimming at V came to 4 bases and at J to 0 bases, leaving 6 bases not matched to a gene. The CDR3 loop is CASSPSGTGSYEQYF. The CDR3 nucleotides read TGTGCCAGCAGCCCCTCCGGGACAGGCTCCTACGAGCAGTACTTC.

This sequence joins TRBV27 and TRBJ2-7; 12 nucleotides line up with TRBD2. CDR1 and CDR2 from the germline V gene are MNHEY and SMNVEV (reference sequence). The CDR3 sequence is 15 residues long. J gave up 6 bases and V 5 bases, and 8 bases lay outside the gene matches. The CDR3 DNA follows: TGTGCCAGCAGTCCCCAGACTAGCGGGAGCTCCGAGCAGTACTTC. It encodes CASSPQTSGSSEQYF.

The chain links TRBV19 to TRBJ1-1, with TRBD1 as a possible D gene (5 bases). Between the trimmed V and J ends, which lost 1 base and 4 bases, there was a span of 10 bases. Germline V gene lookup returns CDR1 LNHDA and CDR2 SQIVND (reference sequence). The CDR3 loop spans 14 amino acids. CDR3 in amino acids: CASSIAGVGTEAFF. In nucleotides, the CDR3 is TGTGCCAGTAGTATAGCGGGGGTGGGCACTGAAGCTTTCTTT.

The chain joins TRBV27 to TRBJ1-6; 7 bases are shared with TRBD1. The CDR3 totals 15 residues. CDR1 and CDR2 (germline): MNHEY, SMNVEV (reference sequence). Trimming took 2 bases from V and 10 from J; bases not matched to a gene: 8. CDR3 residues: CASSLGTEPKSPLHF. DNA for the CDR3: TGTGCCAGCAGTTTAGGGACAGAGCCCAAATCACCCCTCCACTTT.

The V and J genes are TRBV4-2 and TRBJ2-7, with TRBD2 matching 9 bases. Germline lookup yields CDR1 LGHNA and CDR2 YNFKEQ. The CDR3 has 21 amino acids. After removal of 0 bases from V and 4 bases from J, the junction contained 22 bases not matched to a gene. For the CDR3, the DNA is TGTGCCAGCAGCCAAGATTTATTGAGGCTAGCGGGAATTACCGAACCTTACGAGCAGTACTTC. Translation gives CASSQDLLRLAGITEPYEQYF.

The chain employs TRBV7-2 and TRBJ2-2, with D possibly being TRBD1 (6 bases). V lost 2 bases, J lost 5 bases, and 9 bases lay in between. CDR3 length equals 14 residues. CDR1 SGHTA and CDR2 FQGNSA come from the germline V gene. DNA for the CDR3: TGTGCCAGCAGCTTAACAGGGCGTACCGGGGAGCTGTTTTTT. Translated: CASSLTGRTGELFF.

Details on this clone: A read error may account for a junction end that differs from germline. The gene calls are TRBV19 and TRBJ1-2, with D possibly being TRBD1 (5 bases). Germline CDR1 reads LNHDA; CDR2 reads SQIVND (reference sequence). The length of the CDR3 is 15 residues. CDR3 protein: CASSRTGSGSYRYTF. As DNA, the CDR3 is TGTGCCAGTAGTAGAACAGGCTCAGGATCCTATCGCTACACCTTC.

Here the CDR3 DNA reads TGTGCCAGCAGTGCACCGACTAGCGGGCTTAATACGCAGTATTTT. It codes for CASSAPTSGLNTQYF. The rearrangement uses TRBV28 and TRBJ2-3; TRBD2 matches at 10 bases. CDR1 MDHEN and CDR2 SYDVKM come from the germline V gene. The CDR3 totals 15 residues. Trimming removed 5 bases from V and 7 bases from J; junction bases left unmatched: 9.

The V and J genes are TRBV7-2 and TRBJ2-7, with 7 bases aligning to TRBD1. The CDR3 is made up of 18 amino acids. The germline V gene has CDR1 SGHTA and CDR2 FQGNSA. After removal of 1 base from V and 0 bases from J, the junction contained 12 bases not matched to a gene. Written as DNA, the CDR3 is TGTGCCAGCAGCTTAGAGACAGGGTGGATCTTAAGCTCCTACGAGCAGTACTTC. Its protein is CASSLETGWILSSYEQYF. The entire variable domain, with the rest obtained from reference TRBV7-2 and TRBJ2-7, is as follows: GAGVSQSPSNKVTEKGKDVELRCDPISGHTALYWYRQSLGQGLEFLIYFQGNSAPDKSGLPSDRFSAERTGGSVSTLTIQRTQQEDSAVYLCASSLETGWILSSYEQYFGPGTRLTVT.

By share of the sample, this clone is medium-sized (0.01 to 0.1%). The chain uses TRBV7-6 and TRBJ1-5, with 9 bases that match TRBD1. Trimming took 5 bases from V and 6 from J; bases not matched to a gene: 8. CDR1 is SGHVS, CDR2 FNYEAQ, per germline. This CDR3 region has 15 residues. Here the CDR3 DNA reads TGTGCCAGCAGCGTCGGGACAGGGTGGGGTCAGCCCCAGCATTTT. Protein product: CASSVGTGWGQPQHF.

A single count supports this clone. The rearrangement joins TRBV3-1 (or the pseudogene TRBV3-2) to TRBJ1-1; 9 positions agree with TRBD1. This CDR3 has 14 amino acids. With V trimmed by 4 bases and J by 1 base, 1 base remained unmatched. CDR1 and CDR2 (germline): LGHDT, YNNKEL (reference sequence). CDR3 region: CASSLGQGNTEAFF. In DNA, the CDR3 is TGTGCCAGCAGCCTGGGACAGGGGAACACTGAAGCTTTCTTT.

The CDR3 loop is CASSQGERTYEQYF. Here the CDR3 DNA reads TGCGCCAGCAGCCAAGGGGAGAGGACCTACGAGCAGTACTTC. V gene TRBV4-3 combines with J gene TRBJ2-7; TRBD2 is a possible D gene (5 bases). V lost 1 base and J lost 2, with 9 bases in between. Germline values: CDR1 LGHNA, CDR2 YSLEER. The CDR3 loop spans 14 amino acids.

This chain links TRBV15 with TRBJ1-3; D not resolved. This CDR3 comprises 19 residues. The V and J ends lost 0 bases and 2 bases respectively, with 20 bases between them. From germline, CDR1 is LNHNV and CDR2 YYDKDF (reference sequence). The CDR3 DNA follows: TGTGCCACCAGCAGAGAGGGTATGGGGAGAGAAAGGCCTGGAAACACCATATATTTT. This codes for CATSREGMGRERPGNTIYF.

This rearrangement joins TRBV7-2 to TRBJ1-4; perhaps TRBD1 as D (6 bases). Trimming left V 5 bases short and J 2 bases short, with 12 bases between. Germline V gene lookup returns CDR1 SGHTA and CDR2 FQGNSA. The CDR3 is 15 residues long. The CDR3 DNA reads TGTGCCAGCAGCCGTACAGGGAGCACTAATGAAAAACTGTTTTTT. This gives the protein CASSRTGSTNEKLFF. The full variable domain, with the rest looked up from reference TRBV7-2 and TRBJ1-4, is GAGVSQSPSNKVTEKGKDVELRCDPISGHTALYWYRQSLGQGLEFLIYFQGNSAPDKSGLPSDRFSAERTGGSVSTLTIQRTQQEDSAVYLCASSRTGSTNEKLFFGSGTQLSVL.

Concerning this clone itself: Sequence at one end of the junction differs from germline and may be a read error. This rearrangement joins TRBV28 to TRBJ1-5; 10 nucleotides align to TRBD1. The germline V gene encodes CDR1 MDHEN and CDR2 SYDVKM. The CDR3 consists of 17 residues. The CDR3 DNA follows: TGTGCCAGCGACTCAGGGGAGGGGACAGGGGTCAATCCGCCCCAGCATTTT. Residues: CASDSGEGTGVNPPQHF. Filled out from reference TRBV28 and TRBJ1-5, the complete variable domain reads DVKVTQSSRYLVKRTGEKVFLECVQDMDHENMFWYRQDPGLGLRLIYFSYDVKMKEKGDIPEGYSVSREKKERFSLILESASTNQTSMYLCASDSGEGTGVNPPQHFGDGTRLSIL.

This clone has more than one count but fewer than ten. The V and J genes are TRBV7-2 and TRBJ2-2, with D perhaps TRBD2 (6 bases). In germline, CDR1 is SGHTA, CDR2 FQGNSA. Trimming took off 5 bases at V and 2 bases at J, with 12 bases between the two ends. The CDR3 runs 15 residues. CDR3 nucleotide sequence: TGTGCCAGCAGCCAATTTAGCGGAAACACCGGGGAGCTGTTTTTT. Its translation: CASSQFSGNTGELFF.